Sequencing of this TCR beta chain was carried out in a study of cytomegalovirus exposure and HLA in healthy donors. Details on this clone: Its specificity is not known.

The CDR3 is made up of 14 amino acids. CDR1 and CDR2 from the germline V gene are SNHLY and FYNNEI. Overall study findings and caveats: The classifier was said to identify cytomegalovirus status with high specificity and sensitivity.

The study ran its PCR with 60 Vbeta and 13 Jbeta primers. In the authors' workflow: The authors later counted approximately 80 million unique TCR beta chains, 8.5 million to 13 million of them shared. Profiled with immunoSEQ multiplex PCR; TCRdb holds only in-frame clones, not every one. V and J calls and clone size follow that table, whereas D and trimming were derived from the DNA. The table records around 210,000 clones, more than 60% of them present only once. This sequence was found in a man between 50 and 59 years old in good health and CMV-seronegative. Sequencing used PBMCs. The chain recombines TRBV2 with TRBJ2-5; 7 nucleotides align to TRBD1. The J call may be wrong; the DNA end is better matched by TRBJ2-7. The CDR3 DNA is TGTGCCAGCAGGAAAGGGTGGGACAGTTACGAGCAGTACTTC. This gives the protein CASRKGWDSYEQYF.